The 14 T cell receptor beta chains below were found in one sample sequenced in a study of T cell responses to AZD1222 COVID-19 vaccine. TCRdb keeps only in-frame clones here, not all; method: immunoSEQ multiplex PCR. The table lists 120,000 or so clones, around 92% of them singletons. The specimen was peripheral blood, collected on day 0 of AZD1222 vaccination. The source of these receptors is an adult in good health.

This clone showed up just once. The genes are TRBV12-3 or TRBV12-4 and TRBJ2-2; D remains unclear. Deletions cut 6 bases from V and 6 bases from J, with 11 bases between. This CDR3 comprises 13 residues. This chain's CDR3 is CASSSYVPGELFF. CDR3 sequence (DNA): TGTGCCAGCAGCTCTTACGTACCCGGGGAGCTGTTTTTT.

The gene calls are TRBV9 and TRBJ2-5, with 7 bases matching TRBD1. Germline CDR1 is SGDLS and CDR2 is YYNGEE. Trimming took 2 bases from V and 5 from J; bases not matched to a gene: 12. This CDR3 has 16 amino acids. In DNA form, the CDR3 reads TGTGCCAGCAGCGTCCGAGGGGGCCTAGGGGAGGAGACCCAGTACTTC. Its translation: CASSVRGGLGEETQYF.

The chain carries TRBV30 and TRBJ1-1; D remains unclear. V lost 0 bases and J 4 bases, leaving 15 bases between the germline ends. This CDR3 has 15 amino acids. Looked up from germline, CDR1 is GTSNPN and CDR2 is SVGIG (reference sequence). CDR3 coding DNA: TGTGCCTGGAGTGTCCTCCCTTTCGGAGGCACTGAAGCTTTCTTT. It is translated as CAWSVLPFGGTEAFF.

The chain has TRBV6-5 and TRBJ2-7; 7 nucleotides line up with TRBD2. The germline V gene has CDR1 MNHEY and CDR2 SVGAGI. V shed 6 bases, J shed 2 bases, and the junction held 10 bases outside the gene matches. The CDR3 extends over 15 amino acids. CDR3 residues: CASRRRDYSAYEQYF. CDR3 in DNA: TGTGCCAGCAGACGCCGGGACTACAGCGCCTACGAGCAGTACTTC.

The chain combines TRBV5-1 with TRBJ1-1; 9 bases match TRBD1. Trimming at V came to 7 bases and at J to 2 bases, leaving 12 bases not matched to a gene. Looked up from germline, CDR1 is SGHRS and CDR2 is YFSETQ. The CDR3 runs to 16 residues. The CDR3 DNA reads TGCGCCAGCGGCCGTACGGGACAGGGATTAAACACTGAAGCTTTCTTT. This gives the protein CASGRTGQGLNTEAFF.

Only a few counts were recorded for this clone. J is TRBJ1-4 and V is TRBV5-1, with D possibly matching TRBD1 (6 bases). The V end was cut by 4 bases, the J end by 7 bases, with 11 bases between. The germline CDR1 and CDR2 sequences are SGHRS and YFSETQ. There are 13 residues in the CDR3. The CDR3: CASSMGQSEKLFF. The DNA of the CDR3 is TGCGCCAGCAGCATGGGACAAAGTGAAAAACTGTTTTTT.

The rearrangement uses TRBV4-1 and TRBJ1-2; D is perhaps TRBD1 (6 bases). This CDR3 comprises 14 residues. V shed 1 base and J shed 6 bases, with 12 bases lying between them. From germline, CDR1 is MGHRA and CDR2 YSYEKL. The CDR3 DNA follows: TGCGCCAGCAGCCAAGTAGGGGGATGGGATGGCTACACCTTC. Translated, it gives CASSQVGGWDGYTF.

J is TRBJ2-7 and V is TRBV11-2; 13 positions match TRBD2. Germline loops: CDR1 SGHAT, CDR2 FQNNGV. V shed 1 base, J shed 3 bases, and the junction held 3 bases outside the gene matches. This CDR3 spans 16 amino acids. Here the CDR3 DNA reads TGTGCCAGCAGCTTAGGTGGGACTAGCGGGATCTACGAGCAGTACTTC. Protein sequence: CASSLGGTSGIYEQYF.

V usage is TRBV4-3 and J usage is TRBJ1-2; 11 bases are a match to TRBD1. Germline V gene sequence: CDR1 LGHNA, CDR2 YSLEER. The CDR3 consists of 18 residues. After removal of 0 bases from V and 3 bases from J, the junction contained 9 bases not matched to a gene. The CDR3 sequence is CASSQDRWTGGTDYGYTF. The CDR3 DNA follows: TGCGCCAGCAGCCAAGATCGTTGGACAGGGGGCACGGACTATGGCTACACCTTC.

The V and J genes are TRBV7-8 and TRBJ2-7; 10 bases line up with TRBD2. With 5 bases clipped from V and 0 bases from J, the junction kept 10 bases outside the gene matches. The CDR3 has 17 amino acids. Germline V lookup: CDR1 SGHVS, CDR2 FQNEAQ. CDR3: CASSPGTSGDFSYEQYF. The CDR3 bases are TGTGCCAGCAGCCCAGGCACTAGCGGGGACTTCTCCTACGAGCAGTACTTC.

This chain connects TRBV11-2 to TRBJ1-1, with TRBD1 as a possible D gene (6 bases). The CDR3 extends over 13 amino acids. The germline V gene has CDR1 SGHAT and CDR2 FQNNGV. V was clipped by 5 bases and J by 4 bases, with 11 bases between them. CDR3 coding DNA: TGTGCCAGCAGCCCAGGGGTTCTCACTGAAGCTTTCTTT. Translation gives CASSPGVLTEAFF.

The chain carries TRBV6-2 or TRBV6-3 and TRBJ1-2; D perhaps matches TRBD1 (5 bases). Between the trimmed V and J ends, which lost 2 bases and 2 bases, there was a span of 18 bases. The germline V gene has CDR1 MNHEY and CDR2 SVGEGT. The CDR3 spans 17 residues. Written as DNA, the CDR3 is TGTGCCAGCAGTTACCCCCCTCCCTGGGGGAGGAACTATGGCTACACCTTC. This codes for CASSYPPPWGRNYGYTF.

V gene TRBV27 combines with J gene TRBJ1-2; 9 bases agree with TRBD1. CDR1 and CDR2 from the germline V gene are MNHEY and SMNVEV (reference sequence). Losses at the gene ends were 6 bases for V and 3 bases for J; bases not matched to a gene: 5. CDR3 size: 14 residues. CDR3 nucleotide sequence: TGTGCCAGCAGGGCCGGGACAGGGTACTATGGCTACACCTTC. Translated, it gives CASRAGTGYYGYTF.

V is TRBV3-1 (or the pseudogene TRBV3-2) and J is TRBJ1-3; a possible D gene is TRBD1 (6 bases). In germline, CDR1 is LGHDT, CDR2 YNNKEL (reference sequence). Trimming took off 1 base at V and 0 bases at J, with 10 bases between the two ends. The CDR3 is 16 residues long. The CDR3 here is CASSQVQGSSGNTIYF. Here the CDR3 DNA reads TGTGCCAGCAGCCAAGTACAGGGTTCCTCTGGAAACACCATATATTTT.